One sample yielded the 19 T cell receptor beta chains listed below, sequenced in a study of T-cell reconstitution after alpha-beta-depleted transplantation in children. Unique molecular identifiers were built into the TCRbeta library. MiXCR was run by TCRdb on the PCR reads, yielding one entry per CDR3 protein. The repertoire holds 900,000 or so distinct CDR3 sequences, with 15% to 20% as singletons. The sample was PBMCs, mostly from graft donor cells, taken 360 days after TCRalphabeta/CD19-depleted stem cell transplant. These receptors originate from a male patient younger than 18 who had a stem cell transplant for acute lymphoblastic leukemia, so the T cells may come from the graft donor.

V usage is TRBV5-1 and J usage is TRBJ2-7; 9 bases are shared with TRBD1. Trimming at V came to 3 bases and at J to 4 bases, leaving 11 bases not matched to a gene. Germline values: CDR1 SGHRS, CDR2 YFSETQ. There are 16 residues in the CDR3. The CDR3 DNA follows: TGCGCCAGCAGCTGGTGGGAACCGGGACAGGGTTACGAGCAGTACTTC. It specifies CASSWWEPGQGYEQYF.

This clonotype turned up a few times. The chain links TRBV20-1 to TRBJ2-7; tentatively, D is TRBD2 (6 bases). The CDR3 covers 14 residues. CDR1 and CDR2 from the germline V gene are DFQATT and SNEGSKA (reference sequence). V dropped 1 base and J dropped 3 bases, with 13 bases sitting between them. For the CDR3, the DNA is TGCAGTGCTAGAGCTCTTCGGGGGAACTACGAGCAGTACTTC. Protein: CSARALRGNYEQYF.

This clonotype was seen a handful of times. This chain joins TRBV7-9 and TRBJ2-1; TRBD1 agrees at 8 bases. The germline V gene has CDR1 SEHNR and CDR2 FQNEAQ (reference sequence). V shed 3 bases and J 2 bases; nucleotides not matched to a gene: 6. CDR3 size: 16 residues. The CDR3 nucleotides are TGTGCCAGCAGCTTCATCGGGACAGGCACCTACAATGAGCAGTTCTTC. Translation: CASSFIGTGTYNEQFF.

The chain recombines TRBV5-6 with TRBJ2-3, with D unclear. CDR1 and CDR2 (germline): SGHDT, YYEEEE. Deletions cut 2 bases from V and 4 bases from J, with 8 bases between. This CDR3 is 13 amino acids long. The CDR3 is CASSLTFPDTQYF. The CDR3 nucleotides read TGTGCCAGCAGCTTAACGTTTCCAGATACGCAGTATTTT. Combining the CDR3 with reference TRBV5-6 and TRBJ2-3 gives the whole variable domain DAGVTQSPTHLIKTRGQQVTLRCSPKSGHDTVSWYQQALGQGPQFIFQYYEEEERQRGNFPDRFSGHQFPNYSSELNVNALLLGDSALYLCASSLTFPDTQYFGPGTRLTVL.

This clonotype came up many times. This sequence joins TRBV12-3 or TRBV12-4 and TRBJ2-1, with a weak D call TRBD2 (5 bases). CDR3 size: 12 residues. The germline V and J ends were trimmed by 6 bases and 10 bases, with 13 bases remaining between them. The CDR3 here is CASRLEGREQFF. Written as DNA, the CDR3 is TGTGCCAGCAGACTCGAAGGGAGAGAGCAGTTCTTC.

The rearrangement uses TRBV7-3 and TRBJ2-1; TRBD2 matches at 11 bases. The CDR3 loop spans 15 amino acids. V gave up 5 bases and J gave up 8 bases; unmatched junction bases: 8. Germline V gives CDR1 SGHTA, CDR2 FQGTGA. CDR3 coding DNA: TGTGCCAGCAGCCCCACTAGCGGGAGTAGGCATGAGCAGTTCTTC. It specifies CASSPTSGSRHEQFF.

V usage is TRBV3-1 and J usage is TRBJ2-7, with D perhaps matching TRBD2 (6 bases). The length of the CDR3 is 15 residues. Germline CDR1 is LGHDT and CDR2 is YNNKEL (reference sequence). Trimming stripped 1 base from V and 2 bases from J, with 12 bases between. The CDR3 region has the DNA TGTGCCAGCAGCCAAGCTAACGGGGGAGCCTACGAGCAGTACTTC. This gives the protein CASSQANGGAYEQYF.

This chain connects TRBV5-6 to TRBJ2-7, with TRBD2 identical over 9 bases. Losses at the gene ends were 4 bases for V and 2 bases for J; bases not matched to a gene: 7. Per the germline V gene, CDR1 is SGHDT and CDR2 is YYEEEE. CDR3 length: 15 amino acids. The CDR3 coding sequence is TGTGCCAGCAGCGAAGGACTAGCGTCAGCCTACGAGCAGTACTTC. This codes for CASSEGLASAYEQYF.

The CDR3 DNA reads as TGTGCCAGCAGCCCACTAGGGTCCATGGCGGAGCAGTTCTTC. It is translated as CASSPLGSMAEQFF. This sequence joins TRBV7-6 and TRBJ2-1; a weak D match, TRBD2 (5 bases). CDR3 length equals 14 residues. The germline V and J ends were trimmed by 5 bases and 10 bases, with 18 bases remaining between them. Germline V CDR1 and CDR2: SGHVS, FNYEAQ.

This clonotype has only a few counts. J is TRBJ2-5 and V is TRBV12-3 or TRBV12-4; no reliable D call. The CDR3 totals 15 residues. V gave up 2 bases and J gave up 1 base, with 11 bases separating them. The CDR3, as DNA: TGTGCCAGCAGTTTACTTAGACGGACCCAAGAGACCCAGTACTTC. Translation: CASSLLRRTQETQYF.

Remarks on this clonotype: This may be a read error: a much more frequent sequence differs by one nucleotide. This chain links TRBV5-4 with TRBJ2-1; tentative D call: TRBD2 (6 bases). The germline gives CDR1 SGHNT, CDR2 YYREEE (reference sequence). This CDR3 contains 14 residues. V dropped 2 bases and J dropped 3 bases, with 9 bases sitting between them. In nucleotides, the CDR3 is TGTGCCAGCAGCTTATGGGACTTCTACAATGAGCAGTTCTTC. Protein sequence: CASSLWDFYNEQFF.

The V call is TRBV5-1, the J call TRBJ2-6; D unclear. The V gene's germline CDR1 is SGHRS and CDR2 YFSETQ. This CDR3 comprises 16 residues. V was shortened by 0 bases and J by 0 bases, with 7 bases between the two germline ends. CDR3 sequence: CASSLAGRSGANVLTF. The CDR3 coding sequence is TGCGCCAGCAGCTTGGCCGGGCGCTCTGGGGCCAACGTCCTGACTTTC.

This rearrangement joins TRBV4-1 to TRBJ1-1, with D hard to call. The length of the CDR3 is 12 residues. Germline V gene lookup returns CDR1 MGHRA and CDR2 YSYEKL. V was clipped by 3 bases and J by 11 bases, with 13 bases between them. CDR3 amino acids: CASSHSIGWAFF. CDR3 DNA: TGCGCCAGCAGCCACTCTATAGGTTGGGCTTTCTTT.

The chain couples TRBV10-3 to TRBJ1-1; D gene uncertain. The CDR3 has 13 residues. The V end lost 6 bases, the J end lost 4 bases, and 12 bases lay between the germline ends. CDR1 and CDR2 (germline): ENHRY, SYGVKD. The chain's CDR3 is CAIREVAITEAFF. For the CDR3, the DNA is TGTGCCATCAGGGAAGTCGCTATCACTGAAGCTTTCTTT.

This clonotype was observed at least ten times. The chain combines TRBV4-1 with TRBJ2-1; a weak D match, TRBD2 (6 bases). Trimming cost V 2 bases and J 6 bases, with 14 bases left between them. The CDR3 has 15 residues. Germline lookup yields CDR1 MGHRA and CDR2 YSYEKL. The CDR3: CASSQITGRRNEQFF. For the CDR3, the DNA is TGCGCCAGCAGCCAAATAACTGGGAGGCGCAATGAGCAGTTCTTC.

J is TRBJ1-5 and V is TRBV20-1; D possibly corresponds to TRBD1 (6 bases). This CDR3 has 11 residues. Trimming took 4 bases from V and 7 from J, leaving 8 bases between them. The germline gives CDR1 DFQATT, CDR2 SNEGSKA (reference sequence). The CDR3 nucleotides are TGCAGTGCTACCAGGGGACAGCCCCAGCATTTT. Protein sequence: CSATRGQPQHF.

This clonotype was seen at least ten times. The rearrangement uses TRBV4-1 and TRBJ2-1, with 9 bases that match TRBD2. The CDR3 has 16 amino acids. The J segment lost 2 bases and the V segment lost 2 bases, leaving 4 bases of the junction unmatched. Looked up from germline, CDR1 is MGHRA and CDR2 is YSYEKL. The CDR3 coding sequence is TGCGCCAGCAGCCAACTCGCGGGAGGGGCCTACAATGAGCAGTTCTTC. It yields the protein CASSQLAGGAYNEQFF.

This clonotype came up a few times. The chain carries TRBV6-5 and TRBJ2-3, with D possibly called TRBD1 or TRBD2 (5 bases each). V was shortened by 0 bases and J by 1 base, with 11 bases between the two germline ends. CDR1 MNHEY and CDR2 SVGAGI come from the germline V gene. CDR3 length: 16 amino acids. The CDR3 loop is CASSYSRGLRTDTQYF. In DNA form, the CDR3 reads TGTGCCAGCAGTTACTCGAGGGGCCTACGCACAGATACGCAGTATTTT.

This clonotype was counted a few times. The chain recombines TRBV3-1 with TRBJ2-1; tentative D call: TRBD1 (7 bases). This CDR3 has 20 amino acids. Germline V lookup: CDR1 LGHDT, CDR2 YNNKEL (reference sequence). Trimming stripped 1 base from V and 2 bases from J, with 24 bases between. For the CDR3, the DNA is TGTGCCAGCAGCCAAGTTCAGGGGGAGGCTTTCTTAGACACCTACAATGAGCAGTTCTTC. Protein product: CASSQVQGEAFLDTYNEQFF.